This TCR beta chain derives from a study of T-cell reconstitution after alpha-beta-depleted transplantation in children. This clonotype came up many times. Unique molecular identifiers were used in preparing the TCRbeta library. TCRdb analysed the PCR reads with MiXCR anew, one entry per CDR3 protein. Of about half a million distinct CDR3 sequences listed, approximately 13% are singletons. Trimming took off 3 bases at V and 0 bases at J, with 6 bases between the two ends. The CDR3 runs to 14 residues. This sequence originates from a human donor who donated a stem cell graft to a child with combined immunodeficiency. The chain employs TRBV12-3 or TRBV12-4 and TRBJ2-4; D is unclear. The source material was PBMCs from the stem cell graft donor, sampled from the stem cell graft. CDR3 protein: CASSLRLAKNIQYF. The DNA of the CDR3 is TGTGCCAGCAGTTTGAGACTAGCCAAAAACATTCAGTACTTC.